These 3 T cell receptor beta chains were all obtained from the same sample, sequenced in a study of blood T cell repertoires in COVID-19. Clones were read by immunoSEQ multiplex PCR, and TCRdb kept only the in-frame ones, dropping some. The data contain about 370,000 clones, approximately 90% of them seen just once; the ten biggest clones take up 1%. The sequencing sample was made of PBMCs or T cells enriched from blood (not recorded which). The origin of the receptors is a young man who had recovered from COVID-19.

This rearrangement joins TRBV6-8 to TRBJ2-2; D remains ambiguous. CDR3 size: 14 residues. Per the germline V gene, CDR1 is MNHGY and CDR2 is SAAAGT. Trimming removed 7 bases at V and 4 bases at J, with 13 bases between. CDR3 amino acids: CASIFQTLTGELFF. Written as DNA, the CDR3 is TGTGCCAGCATTTTTCAGACACTCACCGGGGAGCTGTTTTTT.

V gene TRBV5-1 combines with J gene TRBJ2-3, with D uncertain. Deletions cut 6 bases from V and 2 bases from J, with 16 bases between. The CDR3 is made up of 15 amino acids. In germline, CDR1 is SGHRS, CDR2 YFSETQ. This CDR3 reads CASTLDGRSTDTQYF. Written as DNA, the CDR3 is TGCGCCAGCACCTTAGATGGCCGCTCCACAGATACGCAGTATTTT.

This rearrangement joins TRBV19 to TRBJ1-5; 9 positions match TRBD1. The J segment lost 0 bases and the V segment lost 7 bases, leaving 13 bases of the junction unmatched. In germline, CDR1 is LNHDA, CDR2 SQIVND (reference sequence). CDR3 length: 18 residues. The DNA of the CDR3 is TGTGCCAGTACTAAACAGGGGGCGCAGAGCTATAGCAATCAGCCCCAGCATTTT. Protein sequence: CASTKQGAQSYSNQPQHF.